These 32 T cell receptor beta chains share one sample of origin, sequenced in a study of blood T cell repertoires in COVID-19. The assay was immunoSEQ multiplex PCR, and TCRdb's table has in-frame clones only and misses some. The sample yields roughly 110,000 clones, around 90% seen once. The sequenced sample was peripheral blood. The receptor set was obtained from a woman aged 25-40 years with acute or convalescent COVID-19.

This clone has just one count. The chain links TRBV5-6 to TRBJ1-1; TRBD1 matches at 7 bases. CDR3 length: 13 amino acids. Per the germline V gene, CDR1 is SGHDT and CDR2 is YYEEEE. V dropped 4 bases and J dropped 7; count of bases not matched to a gene: 7. The DNA for the CDR3 is TGTGCCAGCAGCCTCGGACAGGAGAATGAAGCTTTCTTT. Translated, it gives CASSLGQENEAFF.

In its sample, this clone was seen once. The chain couples TRBV18 to TRBJ2-1; TRBD1 matches 7 bases. V trimming: 3 bases; J trimming: 6 bases; junction bases outside the gene matches: 11. CDR1 is KGHSH, CDR2 LQKENI, per germline. The CDR3 sequence is 16 residues long. The CDR3 sequence is CASSPLLQGDTNEQFF. DNA of the CDR3: TGTGCCAGCTCACCCCTTCTGCAGGGGGATACCAATGAGCAGTTCTTC.

V is TRBV28 and J is TRBJ1-2; 9 positions agree with TRBD1. With 5 bases clipped from V and 6 bases from J, the junction kept 7 bases outside the gene matches. The germline gives CDR1 MDHEN, CDR2 SYDVKM. The CDR3 has 14 amino acids. The CDR3 region is CASSRGQGKDGYTF. Written as DNA, the CDR3 is TGTGCCAGCAGTCGAGGACAGGGGAAGGATGGCTACACCTTC.

This chain uses TRBV10-3 with TRBJ1-5; a weak D match, TRBD1 (5 bases). The CDR3 has 14 amino acids. CDR1 is ENHRY, CDR2 SYGVKD, per germline. Trimming pared 10 bases from V and 3 bases from J, leaving 16 bases between. CDR3 nucleotide sequence: TGTGCCACCAGAACAGGTTTGGACAATCAGCCCCAGCATTTT. Protein sequence: CATRTGLDNQPQHF.

The J gene is TRBJ2-5, the V gene TRBV9; D might be TRBD1 (5 bases). Germline V gene sequence: CDR1 SGDLS, CDR2 YYNGEE. CDR3 size: 15 residues. Trimming shortened V by 3 bases and J by 5 bases, and 17 bases separated the two germline ends. In DNA, the CDR3 is TGTGCCAGCAGCGCGGACATTTTTGAGATGGAGACCCAGTACTTC. Amino acids: CASSADIFEMETQYF.

This chain links TRBV10-3 with TRBJ1-5, with TRBD1 identical over 7 bases. V lost 10 bases and J lost 0; bases outside the gene matches: 6. This CDR3 has 14 amino acids. The germline V gene has CDR1 ENHRY and CDR2 SYGVKD. The CDR3 sequence is CATRDSYSNQPQHF. In DNA, the CDR3 is TGTGCCACGAGGGACAGCTATAGCAATCAGCCCCAGCATTTT.

This chain joins TRBV6-2 or TRBV6-3 and TRBJ2-7; 11 nucleotides line up with TRBD2. The CDR3 extends over 17 amino acids. The ends lost 0 bases at V and 3 bases at J; junction bases unmatched: 7. The V gene's germline CDR1 is MNHEY and CDR2 SVGEGT. Here the CDR3 reads CASSYSTSGEDLYEQYF. CDR3 DNA: TGTGCCAGCAGTTACTCGACTAGCGGGGAGGATCTCTACGAGCAGTACTTC.

This clone was observed a single time. This chain links TRBV7-2 with TRBJ2-3; 14 nucleotides match TRBD2. Germline assignment: CDR1 SGHTA and CDR2 FQGNSA. The CDR3 is 17 amino acids. With V trimmed by 0 bases and J by 8 bases, 7 bases remained unmatched. As DNA, the CDR3 is TGTGCCAGCAGCTTAGCTGGGACTAGCGGGAGTAGCGGTACGCAGTATTTT. It codes for CASSLAGTSGSSGTQYF.

Details on this clone: Relative to the germline gene, one junction end is altered; a read error may explain this. The CDR3 reads CAISESGKPNAEAFF. In DNA, the CDR3 is TGTGCCATCAGTGAGTCTGGCAAACCGAACGCTGAAGCTTTCTTT. The rearrangement joins TRBV10-3 to TRBJ1-1; D gene ambiguous. Germline V CDR1 and CDR2: ENHRY, SYGVKD. CDR3 length: 15 amino acids.

The chain uses TRBV4-2 and TRBJ1-2, with 8 positions matching TRBD1. J gave up 7 bases and V 1 base, and 11 bases lay outside the gene matches. Germline assignment: CDR1 LGHNA and CDR2 YNFKEQ. The CDR3 has 16 residues. The CDR3 sequence is CASSQAQPGQEIGYTF. The CDR3 region has the DNA TGTGCCAGCAGCCAAGCTCAACCGGGACAGGAGATTGGCTACACCTTC.

J is TRBJ2-2 and V is TRBV28, with a weak D call TRBD1 (6 bases). V lost 5 bases to trimming and J lost 2 bases, with 9 bases between them. Per the germline V gene, CDR1 is MDHEN and CDR2 is SYDVKM. CDR3 length: 14 amino acids. CDR3 in amino acids: CASSTQGNTGELFF. The CDR3 nucleotides are TGTGCCAGCAGTACACAGGGTAACACCGGGGAGCTGTTTTTT.

A single count supports this clone. The rearrangement joins TRBV30 to TRBJ2-7, with 7 bases fitting TRBD2. The V and J ends lost 4 bases and 6 bases, in that order; junction bases with no gene match: 12. The germline V gene has CDR1 GTSNPN and CDR2 SVGIG (reference sequence). The length of the CDR3 is 14 residues. CDR3: CAWTLSGVGLEQYF. The CDR3 DNA is TGTGCCTGGACCCTAAGCGGGGTAGGACTCGAGCAGTACTTC.

The rearrangement uses TRBV29-1 and TRBJ1-5; TRBD1 matches 9 bases. The CDR3 totals 14 residues. The V segment lost 5 bases and the J segment 1 base; nucleotides outside the gene matches: 3. Per germline, CDR1 SQVTM and CDR2 ANQGSEA. As DNA, the CDR3 is TGCAGCGTTACCGGGACAGGGAGCAATCAGCCCCAGCATTTT. Translating gives CSVTGTGSNQPQHF.

The V gene is TRBV30, the J gene TRBJ1-6; D unclear. V was cut by 3 bases and J by 7 bases, with 13 bases left in between. The germline V gene encodes CDR1 GTSNPN and CDR2 SVGIG (reference sequence). The CDR3 is 14 amino acids. CDR3 residues: CAWSARRRNSPLHF. CDR3 nucleotide sequence: TGTGCCTGGAGCGCCCGCCGGAGGAATTCACCCCTCCACTTT.

This chain connects TRBV7-2 to TRBJ1-2, with 8 bases aligning to TRBD1. J was trimmed by 0 bases and V by 3 bases; bases with no gene match: 3. The CDR3 is 15 residues long. CDR1 and CDR2 (germline): SGHTA, FQGNSA. The CDR3, as DNA: TGTGCCAGCAGCTTCGGGACAGGCGCTAACTATGGCTACACCTTC. Its protein is CASSFGTGANYGYTF.

The chain joins TRBV24-1 to TRBJ2-7, with TRBD2 identical over 7 bases. Germline CDR1 and CDR2: KGHDR and SFDVKD. The ends lost 9 bases at V and 4 bases at J; junction bases unmatched: 14. The CDR3 spans 15 residues. DNA of the CDR3: TGTGCCACCGGTTGGCGTACCGGGGAGGGATACGAGCAGTACTTC. It codes for CATGWRTGEGYEQYF.

V and J are TRBV4-3 and TRBJ2-7, with D possibly matching TRBD1 (5 bases). The length of the CDR3 is 15 residues. Deletions cut 0 bases from V and 4 bases from J, with 13 bases between. Germline lookup yields CDR1 LGHNA and CDR2 YSLEER. CDR3 bases: TGCGCCAGCAGCCAAGATTCAGGGTTTGCATACGAGCAGTACTTC. It yields the protein CASSQDSGFAYEQYF.

The V call is TRBV28, the J call TRBJ1-1; no definite D call. Per germline, CDR1 MDHEN and CDR2 SYDVKM. Trimming took 5 bases from V and 0 from J, leaving 16 bases between them. There are 16 residues in the CDR3. The CDR3 nucleotides read TGTGCCAGCAGTCCCTTCGAACAGACAATGAACACTGAAGCTTTCTTT. Protein sequence: CASSPFEQTMNTEAFF.

The rearrangement uses TRBV3-1 (or the pseudogene TRBV3-2) and TRBJ1-5; D is perhaps TRBD1 (6 bases). Germline CDR1 LGHDT, CDR2 YNNKEL (reference sequence). V lost 5 bases to trimming and J lost 7 bases, with 12 bases between them. This CDR3 is 13 amino acids long. CDR3 in amino acids: CASSTQGVQPQHF. For the CDR3, the DNA is TGTGCCAGCAGCACACAGGGAGTCCAGCCCCAGCATTTT.

The chain is built from TRBV13 and TRBJ1-5, with D maybe TRBD1 (6 bases). The CDR3 is 15 residues long. Germline lookup yields CDR1 PRHDT and CDR2 FYEKMQ (reference sequence). V lost 3 bases and J 7 bases, leaving 16 bases between the germline ends. CDR3 nucleotide sequence: TGTGCCAGCAGCTTGGGCGGGGGCTCCATGCAGCCCCAGCATTTT. Its translation: CASSLGGGSMQPQHF.

The chain uses TRBV12-5 and TRBJ1-3, with D tentatively TRBD1 (5 bases). Trimming stripped 4 bases from V and 0 bases from J, with 10 bases between. The CDR3 has 15 residues. Germline assignment: CDR1 LGHNT and CDR2 FRNRAP. CDR3 amino acids: CASGSQTASGNTIYF. Here the CDR3 DNA reads TGTGCTAGTGGTTCCCAGACAGCCTCTGGAAACACCATATATTTT.

V usage is TRBV3-1 (or the pseudogene TRBV3-2) and J usage is TRBJ2-5; no reliable D call. With 0 bases removed from V and 5 bases from J, the gap between germline ends came to 13 bases. The CDR3 is 15 amino acids. The germline V gene encodes CDR1 LGHDT and CDR2 YNNKEL (reference sequence). The CDR3 reads CASSQDVTQRETQYF. The CDR3 bases are TGTGCCAGCAGCCAAGACGTAACCCAGAGGGAGACCCAGTACTTC.

The CDR3 DNA reads as TGTGCCAGCAGTGAATATCTTCGACAGGGCACCGGGGAGCTGTTTTTT. Translating gives CASSEYLRQGTGELFF. The chain uses TRBV25-1 and TRBJ2-2; 7 bases map to TRBD1. Per germline, CDR1 MGHDK and CDR2 SYGVNS. V shed 0 bases and J 4 bases; nucleotides not matched to a gene: 5. This CDR3 is built from 16 residues.

The chain employs TRBV19 and TRBJ1-1; D may be TRBD1 (6 bases). Deletions cut 7 bases from V and 8 bases from J, with 14 bases between. Germline assignment: CDR1 LNHDA and CDR2 SQIVND (reference sequence). The CDR3 loop spans 12 amino acids. CDR3 in amino acids: CASKKPGTEAFF. DNA for the CDR3: TGTGCCAGTAAAAAACCCGGGACAGAAGCTTTCTTT.

J is TRBJ2-5 and V is TRBV11-2; 7 bases agree with TRBD2. CDR1 is SGHAT, CDR2 FQNNGV, per germline. V trimming: 2 bases; J trimming: 5 bases; junction bases outside the gene matches: 8. The CDR3 is 15 residues long. The CDR3 loop is CASSLHLGGGETQYF. For the CDR3, the DNA is TGTGCCAGCAGCTTACATTTGGGGGGAGGGGAGACCCAGTACTTC.

The V and J genes are TRBV15 and TRBJ1-2; a possible D gene is TRBD1 (5 bases). Trimming took 1 base from V and 2 from J, leaving 17 bases between them. This CDR3 is 17 amino acids long. Per germline, CDR1 LNHNV and CDR2 YYDKDF (reference sequence). CDR3 DNA: TGTGCCACCAGCAGAGGTACTTGGGTGACAGAAAACTATGGCTACACCTTC. It encodes CATSRGTWVTENYGYTF.

The chain uses TRBV5-4 and TRBJ2-7; 7 nucleotides line up with TRBD1. The CDR3 sequence is 14 residues long. The V segment lost 5 bases and the J segment 3 bases; nucleotides outside the gene matches: 8. Germline-derived CDR1 and CDR2 are SGHNT and YYREEE (reference sequence). CDR3 nucleotides: TGTGCCAGCAGACCCGACAGGGCGGTCTACGAGCAGTACTTC. Amino acid sequence: CASRPDRAVYEQYF.

The J gene is TRBJ1-2, the V gene TRBV3-1 (or the pseudogene TRBV3-2), with 7 bases lining up with TRBD1. Germline V CDR1 and CDR2: LGHDT, YNNKEL (reference sequence). The CDR3 extends over 13 amino acids. After removal of 2 bases from V and 7 bases from J, the junction contained 4 bases not matched to a gene. CDR3 amino acids: CASSQTTGSGYTF. CDR3 DNA sequence: TGTGCCAGCAGCCAAACGACAGGGTCTGGCTACACCTTC.

This chain uses TRBV7-9 with TRBJ2-3; TRBD2 matches at 12 bases. The CDR3 sequence is 16 residues long. Trimming at V came to 5 bases and at J to 2 bases, leaving 5 bases not matched to a gene. Germline V lookup: CDR1 SEHNR, CDR2 FQNEAQ (reference sequence). CDR3 nucleotide sequence: TGTGCCAGCAGCGTACTAGCGGGGGGCCTCACAGATACGCAGTATTTT. It encodes CASSVLAGGLTDTQYF.

The chain links TRBV9 to TRBJ1-1; 12 nucleotides line up with TRBD1. With 4 bases clipped from V and 11 bases from J, the junction kept 9 bases outside the gene matches. The CDR3 loop spans 14 amino acids. CDR1 is SGDLS, CDR2 YYNGEE, per germline. CDR3 bases: TGTGCCAGCAGCCTGGGACAGGGGGCCTCGAGGGCTTTCTTT. Protein product: CASSLGQGASRAFF.

The chain employs TRBV10-3 and TRBJ2-5, with 10 bases aligning to TRBD2. Losses at the gene ends were 2 bases for V and 4 bases for J; bases not matched to a gene: 7. The CDR3 length is 16 residues. CDR1 and CDR2 (germline): ENHRY, SYGVKD. The CDR3 loop is CAISEERGGLRETQYF. DNA for the CDR3: TGTGCCATCAGTGAGGAGCGGGGGGGCCTGAGAGAGACCCAGTACTTC.

This CDR3 reads CASSMGQGNSNYGYTF. CDR3 sequence (DNA): TGCGCCAGCAGCATGGGACAGGGGAATTCTAACTATGGCTACACCTTC. The chain links TRBV5-1 to TRBJ1-2, with 10 positions matching TRBD1. This CDR3 region has 16 residues. The V and J ends lost 4 bases and 0 bases, in that order; junction bases with no gene match: 6. From germline, CDR1 is SGHRS and CDR2 YFSETQ.